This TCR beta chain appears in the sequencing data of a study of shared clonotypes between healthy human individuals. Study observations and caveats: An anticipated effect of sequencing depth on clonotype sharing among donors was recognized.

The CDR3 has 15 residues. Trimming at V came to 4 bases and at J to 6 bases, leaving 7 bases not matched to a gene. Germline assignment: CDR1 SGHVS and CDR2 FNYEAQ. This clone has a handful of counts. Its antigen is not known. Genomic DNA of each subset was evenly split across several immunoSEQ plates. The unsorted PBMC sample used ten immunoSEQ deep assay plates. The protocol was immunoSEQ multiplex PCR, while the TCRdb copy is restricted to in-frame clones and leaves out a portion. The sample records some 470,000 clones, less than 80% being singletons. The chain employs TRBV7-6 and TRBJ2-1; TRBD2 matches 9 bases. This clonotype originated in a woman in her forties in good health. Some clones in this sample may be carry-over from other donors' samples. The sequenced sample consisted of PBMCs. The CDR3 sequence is CASSSLQTSGNEQFF. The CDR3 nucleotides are TGTGCCAGCAGCTCACTTCAGACTAGCGGCAATGAGCAGTTCTTC.